This TCR beta chain appears in the sequencing data of a study of identical twins. This clonotype was recorded a few times. Trimming took 5 bases from V and 9 from J, leaving 16 bases between them. CDR3 length: 13 amino acids. From germline, CDR1 is SGHKS and CDR2 YYEKEE (reference sequence). TCRdb re-analysed the 5' RACE reads in MiXCR, keeping a single row per CDR3 protein. The sample yields around 670,000 distinct CDR3 sequences, 6% to 6.5% seen once. This chain uses TRBV5-5 with TRBJ2-3; D possibly corresponds to TRBD1 (6 bases). The sequenced material came from naive T cells sorted from blood. This TCR was sampled from a man in his late teens or twenties in good health. The CDR3 reads CASSLDRFQTQYF. CDR3 sequence (DNA): TGTGCCAGCAGTCTGGACAGATTCCAAACGCAGTATTTT.